This T cell receptor (beta chain) was sequenced during a study of CD8 T cells in Susac syndrome. CDR1 is SNHLY, CDR2 FYNNEI, per germline. V was pared by 6 bases and J by 1 base, with 8 bases of the junction left unmatched. The CDR3 sequence is 15 residues long. A quantity of roughly 0.5 to 1 ug RNA underwent reverse transcription using random hexamers. A single record per CDR3 protein comes from TCRdb applying MiXCR to the immunoSEQ multiplex PCR reads. The sample has some 120,000 distinct CDR3 sequences, more than 75% seen once; the top ten hold 0.24%. J is TRBJ1-1 and V is TRBV2, with 7 bases identical to TRBD1. The sequence was obtained from a human donor with multiple sclerosis. Material: CD8+ T cells from PBMCs. The CDR3 loop reads CASRVLQGSNTEAFF. The CDR3 DNA reads as TGTGCCAGCAGGGTCCTACAGGGGTCGAACACTGAAGCTTTCTTT.